Included here is one TCR beta chain sequence, with context. Its specificity is unknown. The data are from a study of T cells in Graves' hyperthyroidism and ophthalmopathy. This CDR3 has 16 residues. The germline gives CDR1 DFQATT, CDR2 SNEGSKA (reference sequence). V trimming: 0 bases; J trimming: 2 bases; junction bases outside the gene matches: 7. Broader study findings: Ophthalmopathy and stable hyperthyroidism were told apart by a 13 V-J model. Also found in blood were most expanded thyroid clonotypes above 0.001.

Regions amplified from RNA transcripts were the TCR beta CDR3 regions. The primer set for the first-round RT-PCR of the TCR CDR3 was HTBI. A single record per CDR3 protein comes from TCRdb applying MiXCR to the multiplex PCR reads. The sample lists approximately 430,000 distinct CDR3 sequences, about 14% occurring once. Each diagnosis drew on symptoms, thyroxine, TRAb, thyroid ultrasound and orbital computed tomography findings. The V and J genes are TRBV20-1 and TRBJ2-3; 8 positions match TRBD2. Sequences were obtained from blood. This TCR derives from a man younger than 35 with Graves' ophthalmopathy. CDR3 nucleotide sequence: TGCAGTGCTAGAGATCGGGGGGGGGGTTACACAGATACGCAGTATTTT. It codes for CSARDRGGGYTDTQYF.